This T cell receptor (beta chain) was profiled in a study of shared clonotypes between healthy human individuals (dated by TCRdb to 2019 to 2021). For context, the study as a whole: Three men and a couple of women, aged 18 to 49 years, made up the cohort. Per donor, three plates each were used for CD4 naive and CD4 memory, two for CD8 naive, and one for CD8 memory. Blood TCR repertoires of about 5 healthy adults were deeply sequenced to estimate repertoire size and the extent of clonotype sharing between individuals. To increase sequencing depth and limit assay-specific biases, different laboratories used diverse techniques to prepare libraries and sequence TCR repertoires. Each donor's leukapheresis produced roughly between roughly 0.85 and 9.5 billion PBMCs. Study-wide conclusions, independent of this receptor: When several donors were compared, the shared fraction of clonotypes was about 5.5% for naive CD4, about 4% for naive CD8, about 2.4% for memory CD4, and less than 0.5% for memory CD8. Incomplete sequencing was indicated by rarefaction of sorted-subset datasets, despite the large sequencing depth. Because the study included only a small number of donors, the genetic and exposure-history diversity represented was limited. Sampling was limited to blood, and TCR repertoires in tissue likely differ from TCR repertoires in blood. Naive subsets generally had larger estimated clonotype richness than memory subsets. Pairwise subsampling led to the expectation that sequencing depth would affect the degree of clonotype sharing among donors. Compared with non-shared clonotypes, clonotypes shared by all four sorted-subset donors had higher generation probabilities.

From the cysteine through the phenylalanine, the CDR3 covers 11 amino acids. Only the CDR3 portion is preserved as DNA: 33 bases, with reading frame beginning at the first base. Based on the germline V gene, the CDR1 and CDR2 sequences are MNHEY and SVGAGI. Relative to germline, V is 6 bases shorter and J is 4 bases shorter, with 7 bases between their ends. Donors were healthy HIV-negative adults with no recently reported acute infections or vaccinations. Only Caucasian adults living in Nashville, Tennessee, USA were represented among the donors. Magnetic negative selection was used to enrich CD4+ T cells, after which naive cells were positively selected on CD45RA and the negative fraction became the memory subset. After blood collection by leukapheresis, PBMCs were isolated using Ficoll-Histopaque density gradient centrifugation and then cryopreserved in the vapor phase of liquid nitrogen. Analytical flow cytometry was used to check the purity and quantity of each magnetically sorted T cell population. From each sorted fraction, genomic DNA was isolated and quantified by UV absorbance on a Nanodrop 2000c.

Regarding this clone: Its antigen remains unidentified. No qualities accompany the bases; no much larger clone lies one base away.

Using the deep immunoSEQ assay, TCR CDR3 regions were amplified from genomic DNA by multiplex PCR. Genomic DNA extracted from each cell subset was distributed evenly over all wells of several immunoSEQ 96-well plates, and each plate served as one replicate. Each replicate PCR for sorted subsets received roughly 200 ng genomic DNA, equal to tens of thousands of T cell genomes. Purified libraries were measured with a Qubit 3.0 fluorometer, size-checked on a Bioanalyzer 2100, and measured again with the KAPA Library Quantification kit. Every immunoSEQ 96-well plate was sequenced on a dedicated single-read 150-cycle Illumina NextSeq 550 flow cell. In the original analysis: The immunoSEQ output contained only junctional sequences without quality scores, so filtering could not match that applied to full-length reads. To assign V/J genes and CDR3, sequences were annotated against IMGT germline references using PyIR, a Python wrapper for IgBLAST v1.9. Reads with weak V/J assignments (E-value above 1e-6), missing CDR3, stop codons, out-of-frame junctions, or ambiguous translated residues were removed. V3J clonotypes were defined as sequences sharing the same inferred V gene, J gene, and CDR3 amino acid sequence. Percentage overlap between repertoires was calculated by dividing the number of shared unique clonotypes by the size of the smaller repertoire. Richness of each repertoire was evaluated using RTK rarefaction, the Chao1 estimator, and Recon v2.1 estimates of unobserved clonotypes. Generation probabilities were computed with OLGA for all TCRbeta clonotypes obtained by the gDNA method from several donors. TCRdb stores this immuneACCESS table with in-frame sequences only. Part of the clones is absent; in the studies checked, under half of the shortfall reflects unresolved V genes, and no reason is known for the rest. V, J and clone size derive from that table, while D and trimming were established from the DNA sequence. The sample yields 2,100,000 or so clones; approximately 95% were counted once. The ten largest clonotypes hold approximately 0.13% of the sample.

The chain joins TRBV6-5 to TRBJ2-7; the D region possibly corresponds to TRBD1 (5 bases align). This clonotype was sampled from a man between 18 and 35 years old in good health. Material: naive CD4+ T cells sorted from blood. The cell subset or site tag for this specimen amounts to: CD45RA+ positively selected. The CDR3 here reads CASRGEYEQYF. The DNA reads as follows: TGTGCCAGCAGAGGGGAATACGAGCAGTACTTC.